This TCR beta chain originates from a study of blood T cell repertoires in COVID-19. Turning to the study itself: Sites across the United States, Italy and Spain contributed samples from acute and convalescent COVID-19. In each case, the material was cDNA or gDNA derived from T cells, B-cell-depleted T cells, or PBMCs.

The V segment lost 7 bases and the J segment 2 bases; nucleotides outside the gene matches: 5. CDR3 size: 13 residues. In germline, CDR1 is LNHDA, CDR2 SQIVND (reference sequence). In the original processing: Scientists estimated how many nucleated cells there were by amplifying reference gene primers. The method was immunoSEQ multiplex PCR; TCRdb's version includes in-frame clones alone and lacks a portion of them. V, J and clone size are those of that table, while D and trimming were read from the DNA. The sample has about 74,000 clones, roughly 79% seen once. The chain carries TRBV19 and TRBJ2-7; 7 positions match TRBD1. The sample comprised peripheral blood. This TCR derives from a man in his sixties or seventies with acute or convalescent COVID-19. CDR3 nucleotide sequence: TGTGCCAGTAAGGCTACAGGGGCCTACGAGCAGTACTTC. It codes for CASKATGAYEQYF.